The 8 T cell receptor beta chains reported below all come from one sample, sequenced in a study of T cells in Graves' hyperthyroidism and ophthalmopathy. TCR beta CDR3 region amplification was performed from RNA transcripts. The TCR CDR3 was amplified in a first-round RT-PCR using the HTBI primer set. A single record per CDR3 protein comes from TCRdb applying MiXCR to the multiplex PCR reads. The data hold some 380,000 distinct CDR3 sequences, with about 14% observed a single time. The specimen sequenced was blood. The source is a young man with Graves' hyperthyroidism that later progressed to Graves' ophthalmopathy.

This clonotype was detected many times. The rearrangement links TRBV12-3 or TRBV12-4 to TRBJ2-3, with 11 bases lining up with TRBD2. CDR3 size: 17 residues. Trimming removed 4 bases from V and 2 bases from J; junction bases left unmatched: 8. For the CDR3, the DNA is TGTGCCAGCAGTTCGATAGCGGGGGGGCTCAACACAGATACGCAGTATTTT. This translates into CASSSIAGGLNTDTQYF.

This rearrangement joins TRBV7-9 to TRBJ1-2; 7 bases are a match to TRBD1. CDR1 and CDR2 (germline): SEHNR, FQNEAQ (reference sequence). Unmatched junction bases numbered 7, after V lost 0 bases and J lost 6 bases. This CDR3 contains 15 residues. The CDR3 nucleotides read TGTGCCAGCAGCTTAGCGGCAGGGGGGGTAAATGGCTACACCTTC. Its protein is CASSLAAGGVNGYTF.

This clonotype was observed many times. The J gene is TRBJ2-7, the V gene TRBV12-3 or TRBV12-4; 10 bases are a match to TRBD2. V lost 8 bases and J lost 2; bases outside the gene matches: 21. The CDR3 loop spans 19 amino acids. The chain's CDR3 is CASPIRASGGEQGTYEQYF. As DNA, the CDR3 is TGTGCCAGCCCTATACGGGCTAGCGGGGGCGAACAGGGAACCTACGAGCAGTACTTC.

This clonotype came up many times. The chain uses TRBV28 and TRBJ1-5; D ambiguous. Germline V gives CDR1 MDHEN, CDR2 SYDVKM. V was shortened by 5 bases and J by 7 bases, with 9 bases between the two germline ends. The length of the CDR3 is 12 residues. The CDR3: CASSLQMQPQHF. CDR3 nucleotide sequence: TGTGCCAGCAGTCTCCAGATGCAGCCCCAGCATTTT. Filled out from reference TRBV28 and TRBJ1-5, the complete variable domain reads DVKVTQSSRYLVKRTGEKVFLECVQDMDHENMFWYRQDPGLGLRLIYFSYDVKMKEKGDIPEGYSVSREKKERFSLILESASTNQTSMYLCASSLQMQPQHFGDGTRLSIL.

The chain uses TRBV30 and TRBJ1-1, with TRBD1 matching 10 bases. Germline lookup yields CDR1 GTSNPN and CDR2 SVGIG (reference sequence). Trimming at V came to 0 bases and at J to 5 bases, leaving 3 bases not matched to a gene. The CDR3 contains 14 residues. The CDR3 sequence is CAWSVGTGATEAFF. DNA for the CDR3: TGTGCCTGGAGTGTGGGGACAGGGGCTACTGAAGCTTTCTTT. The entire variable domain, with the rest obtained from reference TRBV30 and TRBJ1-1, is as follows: SQTIHQWPATLVQPVGSPLSLECTVEGTSNPNLYWYRQAAGRGLQLLFYSVGIGQISSEVPQNLSASRPQDRQFILSSKKLLLSDSGFYLCAWSVGTGATEAFFGQGTRLTVV.

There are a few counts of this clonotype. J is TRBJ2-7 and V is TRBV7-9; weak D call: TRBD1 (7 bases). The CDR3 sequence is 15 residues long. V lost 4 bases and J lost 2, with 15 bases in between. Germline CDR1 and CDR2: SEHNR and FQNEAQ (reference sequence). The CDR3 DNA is TGTGCCAGCAGCTCCCCAACAGGGGAGGCCTACGAGCAGTACTTC. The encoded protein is CASSSPTGEAYEQYF.

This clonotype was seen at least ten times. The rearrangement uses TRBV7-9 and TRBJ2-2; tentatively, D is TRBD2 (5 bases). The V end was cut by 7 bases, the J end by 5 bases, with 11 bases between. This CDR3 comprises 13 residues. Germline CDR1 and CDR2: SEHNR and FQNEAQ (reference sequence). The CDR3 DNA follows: TGTGCCAGCAACGAAGCGGTGACCGGGGAGCTGTTTTTT. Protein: CASNEAVTGELFF.

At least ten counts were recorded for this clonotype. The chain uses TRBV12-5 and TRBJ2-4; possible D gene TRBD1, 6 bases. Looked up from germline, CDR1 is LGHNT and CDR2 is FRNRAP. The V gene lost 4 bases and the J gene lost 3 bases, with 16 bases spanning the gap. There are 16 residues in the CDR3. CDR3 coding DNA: TGTGCTAGTGGTTCGATGGGGACATTTAACAAAAACATTCAGTACTTC. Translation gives CASGSMGTFNKNIQYF.